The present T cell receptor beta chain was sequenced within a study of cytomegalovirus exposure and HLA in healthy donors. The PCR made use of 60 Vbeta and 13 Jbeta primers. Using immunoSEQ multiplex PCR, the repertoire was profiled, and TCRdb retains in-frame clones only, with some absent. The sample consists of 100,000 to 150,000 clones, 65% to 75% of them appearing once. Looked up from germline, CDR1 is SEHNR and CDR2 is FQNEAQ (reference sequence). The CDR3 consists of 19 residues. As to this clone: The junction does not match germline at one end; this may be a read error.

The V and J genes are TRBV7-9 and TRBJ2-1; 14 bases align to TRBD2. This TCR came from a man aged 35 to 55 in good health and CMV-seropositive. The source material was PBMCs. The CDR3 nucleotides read TGTTCCAGCAGCTTTAGTGCGGCCGGGACTAGCGGGAGAGGGTATGAGCAGTTCTTC. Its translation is CSSSFSAAGTSGRGYEQFF.